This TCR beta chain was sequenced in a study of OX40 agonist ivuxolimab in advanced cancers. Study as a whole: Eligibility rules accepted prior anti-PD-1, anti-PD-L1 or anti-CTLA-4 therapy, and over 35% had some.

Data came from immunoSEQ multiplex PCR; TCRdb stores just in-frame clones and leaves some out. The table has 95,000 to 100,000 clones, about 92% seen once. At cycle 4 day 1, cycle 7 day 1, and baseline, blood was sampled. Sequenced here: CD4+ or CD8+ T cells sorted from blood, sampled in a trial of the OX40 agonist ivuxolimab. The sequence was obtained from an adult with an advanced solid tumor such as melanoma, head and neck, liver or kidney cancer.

The CDR3 loop is CASSPGGSGNTIYF. The DNA of the CDR3 is TGTGCCAGCAGCCCCGGGGGTTCGGGAAACACCATATATTTT. The chain uses TRBV5-6 and TRBJ1-3, with D perhaps TRBD1 (5 bases). This CDR3 is 14 amino acids long. Germline V gene sequence: CDR1 SGHDT, CDR2 YYEEEE. V was clipped by 4 bases and J by 4 bases, with 12 bases between them.